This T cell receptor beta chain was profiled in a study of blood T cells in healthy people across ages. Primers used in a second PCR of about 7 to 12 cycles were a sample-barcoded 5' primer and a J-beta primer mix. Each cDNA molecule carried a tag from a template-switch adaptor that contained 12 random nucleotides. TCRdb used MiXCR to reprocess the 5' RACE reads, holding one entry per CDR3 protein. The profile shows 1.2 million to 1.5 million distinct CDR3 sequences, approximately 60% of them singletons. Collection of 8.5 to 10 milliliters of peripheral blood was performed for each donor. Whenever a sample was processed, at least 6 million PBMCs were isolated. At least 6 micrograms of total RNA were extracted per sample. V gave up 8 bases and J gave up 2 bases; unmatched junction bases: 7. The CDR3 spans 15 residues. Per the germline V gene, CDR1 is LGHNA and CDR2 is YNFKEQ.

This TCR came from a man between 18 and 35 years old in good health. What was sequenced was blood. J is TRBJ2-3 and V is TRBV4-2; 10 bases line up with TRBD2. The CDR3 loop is CASRRLAGATDTQYF. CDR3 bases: TGTGCCAGCCGCCGTCTAGCGGGGGCCACAGATACGCAGTATTTT.